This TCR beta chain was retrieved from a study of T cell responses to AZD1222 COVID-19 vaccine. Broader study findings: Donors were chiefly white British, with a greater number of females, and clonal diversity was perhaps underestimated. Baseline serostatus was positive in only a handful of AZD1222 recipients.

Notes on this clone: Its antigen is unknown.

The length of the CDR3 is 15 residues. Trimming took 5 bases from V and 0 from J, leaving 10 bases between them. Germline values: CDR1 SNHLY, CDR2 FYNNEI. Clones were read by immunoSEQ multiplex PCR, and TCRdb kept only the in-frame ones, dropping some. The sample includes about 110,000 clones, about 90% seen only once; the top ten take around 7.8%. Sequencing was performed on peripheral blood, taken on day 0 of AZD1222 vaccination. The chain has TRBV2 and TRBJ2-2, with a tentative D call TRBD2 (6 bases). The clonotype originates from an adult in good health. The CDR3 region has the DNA TGTGCCAGCAGTTACGGGACTTCGAACACCGGGGAGCTGTTTTTT. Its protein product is CASSYGTSNTGELFF.